This TCR beta chain was documented in a study of T cell responses to AZD1222 COVID-19 vaccine. At the level of the study: Samples with a second dose at about 4 or about 12 weeks were pooled together. Broader study findings: Possibly, clonal diversity was underestimated; donors were largely white British and included more females. Spike-specific TCR breadth and depth went up after people got two AZD1222 doses.

Trimming cost V 1 base and J 1 base, with 5 bases left between them. The CDR3 is 13 residues long. Germline V gene data show CDR1 as LGHNA and CDR2 as YSLEER. This table comes from immunoSEQ multiplex PCR, and its TCRdb copy is limited to in-frame clones, with some not included. Of roughly 120,000 clones detected, 80% to 90% appear once; the ten largest clones hold about 1.6%. Comments on this clone: Its antigen remains unknown.

This clonotype was sampled from an adult in good health. The input for sequencing was peripheral blood, taken on day 0 of AZD1222 vaccination. This sequence joins TRBV4-3 and TRBJ2-7, with a possible D match to TRBD2 (5 bases). The CDR3 DNA is TGCGCCAGCAGCCAAGTAGCGTCCTACGAGCAGTACTTC. It is translated as CASSQVASYEQYF.